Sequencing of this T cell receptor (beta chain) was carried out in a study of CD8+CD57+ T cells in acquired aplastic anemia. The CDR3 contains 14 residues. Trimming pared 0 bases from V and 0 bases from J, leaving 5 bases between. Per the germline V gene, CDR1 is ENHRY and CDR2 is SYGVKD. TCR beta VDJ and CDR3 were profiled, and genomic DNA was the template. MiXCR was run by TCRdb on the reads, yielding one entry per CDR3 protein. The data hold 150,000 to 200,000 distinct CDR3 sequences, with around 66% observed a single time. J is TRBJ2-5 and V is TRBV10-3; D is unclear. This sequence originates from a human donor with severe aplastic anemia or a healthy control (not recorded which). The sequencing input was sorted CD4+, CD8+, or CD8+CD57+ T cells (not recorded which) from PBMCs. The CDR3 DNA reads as TGTGCCATCAGTGAGTCCATGAACCAAGAGACCCAGTACTTC. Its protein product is CAISESMNQETQYF.